This T cell receptor beta chain was sequenced in a study of cytomegalovirus exposure and HLA in healthy donors. Whole-study results and caveats: Rare TCR sequences predominated, though certain public TCRs were found in many donors. Only CMV serostatus was available as immune exposure information.

PCR employed 60 Vbeta and 13 Jbeta primers. Generated by immunoSEQ multiplex PCR, the TCRdb table keeps only in-frame clones and is missing some. Of about 140,000 clones in the sample, around 86% are singletons; the top ten hold roughly 1.2%. The CDR3 consists of 13 residues. V lost 5 bases to trimming and J lost 1 base, with 8 bases between them. Germline V gene data show CDR1 as SSHAT and CDR2 as FNYEAQ (reference sequence). Points on this clone: Its target is unknown.

The sequencing input was PBMCs. The rearrangement links TRBV7-7 to TRBJ1-1, with D possibly being TRBD1 (5 bases). This sequence was found in a female donor in good health and CMV-seronegative. For the CDR3, the DNA is TGTGCCAGCAGCCTGACAGAGAACACTGAAGCTTTCTTT. This sequence encodes CASSLTENTEAFF.